The T cell receptor (beta chain) under discussion was sequenced for a study of identical twins. The germline gives CDR1 MNHEY, CDR2 SVGEGT. CDR3 length equals 14 residues. V dropped 2 bases and J dropped 1 base, with 8 bases sitting between them. Broader study findings: Models underestimated TCR alpha sharing (out-of-frame) in monozygotic twins.

A word on this clonotype: What it binds is unknown.

A universal primer site arose from template switching, and cDNA bore unique molecular identifiers. TCRdb re-called the 5' RACE reads with MiXCR, one entry per CDR3 protein. This table has 1.5 million or so distinct CDR3 sequences, less than 40% appearing once. The rearrangement joins TRBV6-2 or TRBV6-3 to TRBJ1-2; D might be TRBD1 (5 bases). The clonotype was recovered from a newborn girl in good health. What was sequenced was cord blood. The chain's CDR3 is CASSYARGNYGYTF. Written as DNA, the CDR3 is TGTGCCAGCAGTTACGCGAGGGGTAACTATGGCTACACCTTC.